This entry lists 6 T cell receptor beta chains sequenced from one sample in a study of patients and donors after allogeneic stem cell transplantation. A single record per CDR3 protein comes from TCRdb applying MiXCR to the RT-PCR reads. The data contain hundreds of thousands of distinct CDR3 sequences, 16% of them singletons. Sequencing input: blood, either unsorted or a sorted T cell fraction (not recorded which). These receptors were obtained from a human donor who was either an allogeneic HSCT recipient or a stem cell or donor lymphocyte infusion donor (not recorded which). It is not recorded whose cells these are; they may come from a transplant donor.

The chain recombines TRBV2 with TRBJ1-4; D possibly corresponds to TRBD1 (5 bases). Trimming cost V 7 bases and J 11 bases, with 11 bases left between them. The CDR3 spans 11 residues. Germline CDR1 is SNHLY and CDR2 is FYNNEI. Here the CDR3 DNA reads TGTGCCAGCAAGCGCGAGGGGAAACTGTTTTTT. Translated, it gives CASKREGKLFF.

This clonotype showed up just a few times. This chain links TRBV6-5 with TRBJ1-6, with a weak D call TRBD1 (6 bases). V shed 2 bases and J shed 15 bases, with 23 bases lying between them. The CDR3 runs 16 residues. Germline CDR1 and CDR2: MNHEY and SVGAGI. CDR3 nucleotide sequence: TGTGCCAGCAGTTACGATTCCAGGGGCGTCTCGTCCCACCTCCACTTT. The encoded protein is CASSYDSRGVSSHLHF.

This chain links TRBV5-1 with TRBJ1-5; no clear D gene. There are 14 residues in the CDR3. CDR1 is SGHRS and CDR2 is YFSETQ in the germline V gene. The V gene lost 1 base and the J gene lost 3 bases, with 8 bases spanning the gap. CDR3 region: CASSLSGYNQPQHF. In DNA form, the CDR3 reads TGCGCCAGCAGCTTGAGCGGCTACAATCAGCCCCAGCATTTT.

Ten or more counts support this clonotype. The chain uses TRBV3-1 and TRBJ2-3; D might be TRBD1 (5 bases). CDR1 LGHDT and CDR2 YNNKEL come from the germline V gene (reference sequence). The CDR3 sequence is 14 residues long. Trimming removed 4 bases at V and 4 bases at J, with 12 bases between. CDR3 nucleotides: TGTGCCAGCAGCCCCCGACAGCAATCAGATACGCAGTATTTT. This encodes CASSPRQQSDTQYF.

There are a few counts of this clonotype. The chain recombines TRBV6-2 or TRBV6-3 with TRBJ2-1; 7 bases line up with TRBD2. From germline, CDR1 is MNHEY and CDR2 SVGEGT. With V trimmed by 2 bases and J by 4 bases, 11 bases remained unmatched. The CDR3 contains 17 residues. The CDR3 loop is CASSYPSSAAGYNEQFF. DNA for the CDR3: TGTGCCAGCAGTTACCCCTCATCAGCAGCGGGGTACAATGAGCAGTTCTTC.

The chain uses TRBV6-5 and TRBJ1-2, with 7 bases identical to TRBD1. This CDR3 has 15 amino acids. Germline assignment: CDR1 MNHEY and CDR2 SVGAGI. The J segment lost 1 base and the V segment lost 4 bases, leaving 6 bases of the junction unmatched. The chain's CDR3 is CASSLGQVYNYGYTF. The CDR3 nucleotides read TGTGCCAGCAGTTTAGGACAGGTTTATAACTATGGCTACACCTTC.